This entry lists 23 T cell receptor beta chains sequenced from one sample in a study of blood T cell repertoires in COVID-19. TCRdb keeps only in-frame clones here, not all; method: immunoSEQ multiplex PCR. This sample has some 180,000 clones, with approximately 78% found just once. The sequenced sample was peripheral blood. The receptors shown here come from a woman aged 80 or over with active or convalescent COVID-19.

This clone was picked up one time. The gene calls are TRBV3-1 (or the pseudogene TRBV3-2) and TRBJ1-6; D is undetermined. The CDR3 has 15 residues. The V end was cut by 0 bases, the J end by 7 bases, with 10 bases between. Germline assignment: CDR1 LGHDT and CDR2 YNNKEL (reference sequence). CDR3 amino acids: CASSQDSQENSPLHF. CDR3 sequence (DNA): TGTGCCAGCAGCCAAGACAGCCAGGAAAATTCACCCCTCCACTTT.

The chain uses TRBV3-1 (or the pseudogene TRBV3-2) and TRBJ1-2; TRBD1 agrees at 8 bases. V dropped 5 bases and J dropped 8; count of bases not matched to a gene: 10. The CDR3 is 14 amino acids. Looked up from germline, CDR1 is LGHDT and CDR2 is YNNKEL (reference sequence). Here the CDR3 reads CASSRAQGAFGYTF. The CDR3 DNA reads as TGTGCCAGCAGCAGGGCGCAGGGGGCGTTCGGCTACACCTTC.

The rearrangement links TRBV15 to TRBJ1-3; D is perhaps TRBD1 (5 bases). Germline lookup yields CDR1 LNHNV and CDR2 YYDKDF (reference sequence). V lost 0 bases to trimming and J lost 4 bases, with 10 bases between them. CDR3 size: 15 residues. The CDR3 loop reads CATSRDQGGGNTIYF. CDR3 DNA: TGTGCCACCAGCAGAGACCAGGGAGGCGGAAACACCATATATTTT.

The genes are TRBV25-1 and TRBJ2-3, with TRBD2 matching 8 bases. In germline, CDR1 is MGHDK, CDR2 SYGVNS. Trimming took 3 bases from V and 2 from J; bases not matched to a gene: 1. The CDR3 contains 14 residues. CDR3: CASSEGLDTDTQYF. CDR3 nucleotide sequence: TGTGCCAGCAGTGAGGGACTAGACACAGATACGCAGTATTTT.

The rearrangement links TRBV6-2 or TRBV6-3 to TRBJ1-1; D is possibly TRBD1 (5 bases). The germline CDR1 and CDR2 sequences are MNHEY and SVGEGT. The CDR3 covers 15 residues. Trimming stripped 2 bases from V and 1 base from J, with 11 bases between. The CDR3 sequence is CASSYVRGWNTEAFF. As DNA, the CDR3 is TGTGCCAGCAGTTACGTCCGGGGGTGGAACACTGAAGCTTTCTTT.

This chain joins TRBV27 and TRBJ2-7, with D perhaps TRBD1 (6 bases). CDR3 length: 13 amino acids. Germline V gives CDR1 MNHEY, CDR2 SMNVEV (reference sequence). Trimming pared 2 bases from V and 2 bases from J, leaving 7 bases between. The CDR3 DNA reads TGTGCCAGCAGTTTAAGACAGGCCTACGAGCAGTACTTC. Translation gives CASSLRQAYEQYF.

The rearrangement uses TRBV19 and TRBJ1-3; no clear D. There are 14 residues in the CDR3. Germline values: CDR1 LNHDA, CDR2 SQIVND (reference sequence). Deletions cut 2 bases from V and 0 bases from J, with 5 bases between. CDR3 sequence reads: CASSILSSGNTIYF. DNA of the CDR3: TGTGCCAGTAGTATATTGAGCTCTGGAAACACCATATATTTT.

A note on this clone: This sample also contains other DNA sequences that code for the same CDR3. The chain recombines TRBV19 with TRBJ1-2; TRBD1 agrees at 7 bases. Losses at the gene ends were 5 bases for V and 4 bases for J; bases not matched to a gene: 4. The CDR3 runs to 13 residues. In germline, CDR1 is LNHDA, CDR2 SQIVND (reference sequence). The CDR3 DNA reads TGTGCCAGTAGTCGACAGGGCTCCTATGGCTACACCTTC. It yields the protein CASSRQGSYGYTF.

The V gene is TRBV2, the J gene TRBJ2-3; 12 bases line up with TRBD2. Germline CDR1 is SNHLY and CDR2 is FYNNEI. The CDR3 covers 17 residues. Trimming at V came to 8 bases and at J to 12 bases, leaving 21 bases not matched to a gene. CDR3 amino acids: CASPSRRRTSGERTQYF. For the CDR3, the DNA is TGTGCCAGCCCAAGCCGGCGGAGGACTAGCGGGGAGAGAACCCAGTATTTT.

V usage is TRBV19 and J usage is TRBJ2-5, with D perhaps matching TRBD2 (7 bases). V lost 3 bases and J 5 bases, leaving 16 bases between the germline ends. The CDR3 spans 15 residues. Germline CDR1 and CDR2: LNHDA and SQIVND (reference sequence). The CDR3 nucleotides read TGTGCCAGTAGTATTATGGGGGGGCCAGTGGAGACCCAGTACTTC. Protein product: CASSIMGGPVETQYF.

The chain uses TRBV19 and TRBJ2-2, with 9 positions matching TRBD1. The CDR3 contains 15 residues. The germline gives CDR1 LNHDA, CDR2 SQIVND (reference sequence). V shed 5 bases, J shed 7 bases, and the junction held 8 bases outside the gene matches. In nucleotides, the CDR3 is TGTGCCAGTAGTTGGGGACAGGGTCTTGGCGGGGAGCTGTTTTTT. It specifies CASSWGQGLGGELFF.

Points on this clone: Other DNA sequences in the sample encode the same CDR3. The chain is built from TRBV6-4 and TRBJ2-1, with a weak D call TRBD1 (7 bases). V was cut by 4 bases and J by 6 bases, with 10 bases left in between. In germline, CDR1 is MRHNA, CDR2 SNTAGT. There are 13 residues in the CDR3. The DNA for the CDR3 is TGTGCCAGCAGTGGACAGGGAGGCAATGAGCAGTTCTTC. It specifies CASSGQGGNEQFF.

This clone was counted a single time. The chain employs TRBV10-3 and TRBJ2-3, with D possibly being TRBD2 (6 bases). This CDR3 comprises 16 residues. V lost 3 bases to trimming and J lost 4 bases, with 17 bases between them. The germline V gene has CDR1 ENHRY and CDR2 SYGVKD. This CDR3 is CAISDQGGVFADTQYF. CDR3 in DNA: TGTGCCATCAGTGATCAAGGCGGGGTTTTCGCAGATACGCAGTATTTT.

The chain employs TRBV5-5 and TRBJ2-5; 7 bases align to TRBD2. V dropped 3 bases and J dropped 1; count of bases not matched to a gene: 6. Germline V CDR1 and CDR2: SGHKS, YYEKEE (reference sequence). The CDR3 has 15 residues. The CDR3 reads CASSSVGGSQETQYF. Here the CDR3 DNA reads TGTGCCAGCAGCTCAGTGGGGGGGTCCCAAGAGACCCAGTACTTC.

Turning to this clone: This sample also contains other DNA sequences that code for the same CDR3. The rearrangement uses TRBV6-1 and TRBJ1-1, with TRBD1 matching 7 bases. Germline CDR1 MNHNS, CDR2 SASEGT. Germline trimming cut 2 bases from V and 3 bases from J; bases unmatched to any gene: 0. This CDR3 has 13 residues. CDR3 bases: TGTGCCAGCAGTGAAACAGGGGACACTGAAGCTTTCTTT. Protein sequence: CASSETGDTEAFF.

The chain uses TRBV3-1 (or the pseudogene TRBV3-2) and TRBJ1-1; 10 bases match TRBD1. Trimming took 1 base from V and 1 from J; bases not matched to a gene: 0. This CDR3 has 15 amino acids. The germline V gene encodes CDR1 LGHDT and CDR2 YNNKEL (reference sequence). Here the CDR3 reads CASSQGQGANTEAFF. The DNA for the CDR3 is TGTGCCAGCAGCCAAGGACAGGGGGCGAACACTGAAGCTTTCTTT.

J is TRBJ2-1 and V is TRBV7-9; possibly TRBD1 for D (5 bases). Germline V gives CDR1 SEHNR, CDR2 FQNEAQ (reference sequence). The V end lost 8 bases, the J end lost 2 bases, and 7 bases lay between the germline ends. This CDR3 has 12 amino acids. The CDR3 DNA reads as TGTGCCAGCCAGACAGCCTACAATGAGCAGTTCTTC. Its protein product is CASQTAYNEQFF. The entire variable domain, with the rest obtained from reference TRBV7-9 and TRBJ2-1, is as follows: DTGVSQNPRHKITKRGQNVTFRCDPISEHNRLYWYRQTLGQGPEFLTYFQNEAQLEKSRLLSDRFSAERPKGSFSTLEIQRTEQGDSAMYLCASQTAYNEQFFGPGTRLTVL.

This clone was seen a single time. The DNA of the CDR3 is TGTGCCAGCTCGGACTTCTCATACAATGAGCAGTTCTTC. As protein: CASSDFSYNEQFF. The V and J genes are TRBV12-3 or TRBV12-4 and TRBJ2-1, with TRBD2 as a possible D gene (5 bases). The CDR3 is 13 residues long. V was pared by 8 bases and J by 4 bases, with 12 bases between.

The genes are TRBV5-1 and TRBJ2-7; a possible D gene is TRBD2 (6 bases). Germline V gives CDR1 SGHRS, CDR2 YFSETQ. Deletions cut 3 bases from V and 0 bases from J, with 16 bases between. The CDR3 loop spans 16 amino acids. The CDR3 sequence is CASSSPGGVSSYEQYF. The CDR3 region has the DNA TGCGCCAGCAGCTCACCCGGGGGAGTCTCCTCCTACGAGCAGTACTTC.

The chain recombines TRBV9 with TRBJ2-7, with TRBD1 matching over 7 bases. V dropped 3 bases and J dropped 2; count of bases not matched to a gene: 5. The germline V gene encodes CDR1 SGDLS and CDR2 YYNGEE. The CDR3 length is 14 residues. In nucleotides, the CDR3 is TGTGCCAGCAGCGAAGAGGGGGCGGCCTACGAGCAGTACTTC. It translates to CASSEEGAAYEQYF.

V usage is TRBV6-5 and J usage is TRBJ1-4; TRBD1 matches 9 bases. Germline V CDR1 and CDR2: MNHEY, SVGAGI. The trim removed 8 bases at V and 8 bases at J, leaving 12 bases unmatched. The CDR3 covers 15 residues. The CDR3 here is CASGPTGTGNEKLFF. The CDR3 coding sequence is TGTGCCAGCGGACCTACCGGGACAGGGAACGAAAAACTGTTTTTT.

The chain joins TRBV27 to TRBJ2-1; TRBD2 aligns across 10 bases. Per germline, CDR1 MNHEY and CDR2 SMNVEV (reference sequence). The CDR3 spans 15 residues. J was trimmed by 3 bases and V by 5 bases; bases with no gene match: 4. The CDR3 nucleotides are TGTGCCAGCAGTACCTCTAGCGGGGGCTACAATGAGCAGTTCTTC. Its translation is CASSTSSGGYNEQFF.

The gene calls are TRBV7-9 and TRBJ2-5; tentatively, D is TRBD1 (6 bases). Trimming removed 4 bases at V and 4 bases at J, with 7 bases between. CDR3 length equals 12 residues. Germline values: CDR1 SEHNR, CDR2 FQNEAQ (reference sequence). The CDR3, as DNA: TGTGCCAGCAGCTCCAGGGGAGAGACCCAGTACTTC. Translated, it gives CASSSRGETQYF.